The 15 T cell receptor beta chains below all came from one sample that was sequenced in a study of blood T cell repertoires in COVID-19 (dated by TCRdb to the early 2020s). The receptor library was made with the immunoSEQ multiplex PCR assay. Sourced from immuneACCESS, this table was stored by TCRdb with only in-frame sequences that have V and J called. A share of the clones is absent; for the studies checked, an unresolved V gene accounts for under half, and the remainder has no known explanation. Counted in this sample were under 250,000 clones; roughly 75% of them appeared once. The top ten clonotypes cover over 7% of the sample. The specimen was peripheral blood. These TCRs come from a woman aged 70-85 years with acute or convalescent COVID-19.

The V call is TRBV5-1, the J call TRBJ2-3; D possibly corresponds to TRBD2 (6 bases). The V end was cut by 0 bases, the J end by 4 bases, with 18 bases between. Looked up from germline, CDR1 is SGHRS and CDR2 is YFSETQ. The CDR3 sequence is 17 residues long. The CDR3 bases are TGCGCCAGCAGCTTGGGGTTTTCCGGGCCGGGGGCAGATACGCAGTATTTT. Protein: CASSLGFSGPGADTQYF. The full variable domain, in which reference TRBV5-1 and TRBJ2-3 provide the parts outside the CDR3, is KAGVTQTPRYLIKTRGQQVTLSCSPISGHRSVSWYQQTPGQGLQFLFEYFSETQRNKGNFPGRFSGRQFSNSRSEMNVSTLELGDSALYLCASSLGFSGPGADTQYFGPGTRLTVL.

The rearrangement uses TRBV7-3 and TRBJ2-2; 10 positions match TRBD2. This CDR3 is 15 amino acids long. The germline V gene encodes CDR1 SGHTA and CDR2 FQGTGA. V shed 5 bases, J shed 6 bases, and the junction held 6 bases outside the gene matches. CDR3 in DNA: TGTGCCAGCAGCCCCACTAGCGGGGTGTCCGGGGAGCTGTTTTTT. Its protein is CASSPTSGVSGELFF.

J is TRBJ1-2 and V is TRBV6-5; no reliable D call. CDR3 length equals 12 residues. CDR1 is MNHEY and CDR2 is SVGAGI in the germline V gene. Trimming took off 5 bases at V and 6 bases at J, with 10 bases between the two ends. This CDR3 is CASSPARDGYTF. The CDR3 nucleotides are TGTGCCAGCAGTCCCGCACGGGATGGCTACACCTTC.

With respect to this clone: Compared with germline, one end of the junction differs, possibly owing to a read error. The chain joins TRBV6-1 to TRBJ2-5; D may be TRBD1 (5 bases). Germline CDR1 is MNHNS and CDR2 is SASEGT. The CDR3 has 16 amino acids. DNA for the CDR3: TGTGCCAGCAGAGAAGGGGCAGGTGGTGGTCAAGAGACCCAGTACTTC. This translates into CASREGAGGGQETQYF.

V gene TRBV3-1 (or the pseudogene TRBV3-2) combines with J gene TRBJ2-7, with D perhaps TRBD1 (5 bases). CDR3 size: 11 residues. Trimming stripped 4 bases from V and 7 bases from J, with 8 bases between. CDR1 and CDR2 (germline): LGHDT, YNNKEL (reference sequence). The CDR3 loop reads CASSRGPEQYF. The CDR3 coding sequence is TGTGCCAGCAGCCGGGGCCCTGAGCAGTACTTC.

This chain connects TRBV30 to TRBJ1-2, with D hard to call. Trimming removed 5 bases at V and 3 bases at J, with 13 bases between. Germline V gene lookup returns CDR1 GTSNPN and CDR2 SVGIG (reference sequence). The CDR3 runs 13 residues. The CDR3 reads CAWVPREDYGYTF. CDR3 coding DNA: TGTGCCTGGGTCCCCCGGGAGGACTATGGCTACACCTTC. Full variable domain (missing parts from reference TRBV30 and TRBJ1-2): SQTIHQWPATLVQPVGSPLSLECTVEGTSNPNLYWYRQAAGRGLQLLFYSVGIGQISSEVPQNLSASRPQDRQFILSSKKLLLSDSGFYLCAWVPREDYGYTFGSGTRLTVV.

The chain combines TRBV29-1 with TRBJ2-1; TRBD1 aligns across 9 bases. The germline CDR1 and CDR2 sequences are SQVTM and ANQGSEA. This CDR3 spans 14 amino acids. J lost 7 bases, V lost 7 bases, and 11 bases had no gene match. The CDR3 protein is CSGGRTGELNEQFF. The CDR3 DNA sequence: TGCAGCGGGGGGAGGACAGGGGAATTGAATGAGCAGTTCTTC.

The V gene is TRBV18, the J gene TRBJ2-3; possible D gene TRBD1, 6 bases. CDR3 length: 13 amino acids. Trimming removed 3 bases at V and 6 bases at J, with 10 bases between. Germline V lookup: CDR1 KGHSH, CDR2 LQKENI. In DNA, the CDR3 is TGTGCCAGCTCACCCCAGGGGTGGGATACGCAGTATTTT. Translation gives CASSPQGWDTQYF.

CDR3 amino acids: CASSPGTVAANYGYTF. The CDR3 coding sequence is TGTGCCAGCAGCCCGGGGACAGTTGCAGCTAACTATGGCTACACCTTC. This chain uses TRBV7-4 with TRBJ1-2; TRBD1 aligns across 7 bases. This CDR3 has 16 amino acids. CDR1 and CDR2 from the germline V gene are SGHVT and SQSDAQ. The trim removed 5 bases at V and 0 bases at J, leaving 9 bases unmatched.

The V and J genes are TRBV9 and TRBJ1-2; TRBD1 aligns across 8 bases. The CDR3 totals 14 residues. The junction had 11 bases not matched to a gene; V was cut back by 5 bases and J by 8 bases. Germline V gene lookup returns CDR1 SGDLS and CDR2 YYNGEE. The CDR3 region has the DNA TGTGCCAGCAGTGACCAGACAGGGGTTAGCGGCTACACCTTC. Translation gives CASSDQTGVSGYTF.

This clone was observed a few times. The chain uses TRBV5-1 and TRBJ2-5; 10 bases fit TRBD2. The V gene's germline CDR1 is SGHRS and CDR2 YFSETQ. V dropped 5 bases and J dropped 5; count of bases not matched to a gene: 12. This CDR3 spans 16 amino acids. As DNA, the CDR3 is TGCGCCAGCAGACCGGCCGGGACTAGCGATGTGGAGACCCAGTACTTC. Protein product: CASRPAGTSDVETQYF.

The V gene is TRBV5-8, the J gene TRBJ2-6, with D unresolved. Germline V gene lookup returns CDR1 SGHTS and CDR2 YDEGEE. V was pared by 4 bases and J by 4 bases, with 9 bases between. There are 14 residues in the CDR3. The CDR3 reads CASSVIGGANVLTF. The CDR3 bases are TGTGCCAGCAGCGTGATCGGGGGGGCCAACGTCCTGACTTTC.

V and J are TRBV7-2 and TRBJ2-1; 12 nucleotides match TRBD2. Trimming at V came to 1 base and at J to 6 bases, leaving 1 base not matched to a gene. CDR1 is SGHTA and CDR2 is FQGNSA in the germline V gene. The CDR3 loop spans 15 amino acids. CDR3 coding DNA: TGTGCCAGCAGCTTAGGGGGACTAGCGGGCAATGAGCAGTTCTTC. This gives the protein CASSLGGLAGNEQFF.

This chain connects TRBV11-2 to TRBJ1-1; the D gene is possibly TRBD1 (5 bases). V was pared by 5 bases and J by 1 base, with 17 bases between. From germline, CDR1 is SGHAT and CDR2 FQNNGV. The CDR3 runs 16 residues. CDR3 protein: CASSRLDSDRNTEAFF. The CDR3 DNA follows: TGTGCCAGCAGCCGCCTTGACTCTGACAGGAACACTGAAGCTTTCTTT.

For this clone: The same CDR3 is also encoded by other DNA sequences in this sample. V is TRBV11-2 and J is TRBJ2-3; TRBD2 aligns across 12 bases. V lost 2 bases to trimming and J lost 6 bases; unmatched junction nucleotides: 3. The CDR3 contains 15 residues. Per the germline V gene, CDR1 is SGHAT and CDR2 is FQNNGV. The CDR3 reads CASSLLAGGTDTQYF. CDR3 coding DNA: TGTGCCAGCAGCTTACTAGCGGGGGGGACCGATACGCAGTATTTT.